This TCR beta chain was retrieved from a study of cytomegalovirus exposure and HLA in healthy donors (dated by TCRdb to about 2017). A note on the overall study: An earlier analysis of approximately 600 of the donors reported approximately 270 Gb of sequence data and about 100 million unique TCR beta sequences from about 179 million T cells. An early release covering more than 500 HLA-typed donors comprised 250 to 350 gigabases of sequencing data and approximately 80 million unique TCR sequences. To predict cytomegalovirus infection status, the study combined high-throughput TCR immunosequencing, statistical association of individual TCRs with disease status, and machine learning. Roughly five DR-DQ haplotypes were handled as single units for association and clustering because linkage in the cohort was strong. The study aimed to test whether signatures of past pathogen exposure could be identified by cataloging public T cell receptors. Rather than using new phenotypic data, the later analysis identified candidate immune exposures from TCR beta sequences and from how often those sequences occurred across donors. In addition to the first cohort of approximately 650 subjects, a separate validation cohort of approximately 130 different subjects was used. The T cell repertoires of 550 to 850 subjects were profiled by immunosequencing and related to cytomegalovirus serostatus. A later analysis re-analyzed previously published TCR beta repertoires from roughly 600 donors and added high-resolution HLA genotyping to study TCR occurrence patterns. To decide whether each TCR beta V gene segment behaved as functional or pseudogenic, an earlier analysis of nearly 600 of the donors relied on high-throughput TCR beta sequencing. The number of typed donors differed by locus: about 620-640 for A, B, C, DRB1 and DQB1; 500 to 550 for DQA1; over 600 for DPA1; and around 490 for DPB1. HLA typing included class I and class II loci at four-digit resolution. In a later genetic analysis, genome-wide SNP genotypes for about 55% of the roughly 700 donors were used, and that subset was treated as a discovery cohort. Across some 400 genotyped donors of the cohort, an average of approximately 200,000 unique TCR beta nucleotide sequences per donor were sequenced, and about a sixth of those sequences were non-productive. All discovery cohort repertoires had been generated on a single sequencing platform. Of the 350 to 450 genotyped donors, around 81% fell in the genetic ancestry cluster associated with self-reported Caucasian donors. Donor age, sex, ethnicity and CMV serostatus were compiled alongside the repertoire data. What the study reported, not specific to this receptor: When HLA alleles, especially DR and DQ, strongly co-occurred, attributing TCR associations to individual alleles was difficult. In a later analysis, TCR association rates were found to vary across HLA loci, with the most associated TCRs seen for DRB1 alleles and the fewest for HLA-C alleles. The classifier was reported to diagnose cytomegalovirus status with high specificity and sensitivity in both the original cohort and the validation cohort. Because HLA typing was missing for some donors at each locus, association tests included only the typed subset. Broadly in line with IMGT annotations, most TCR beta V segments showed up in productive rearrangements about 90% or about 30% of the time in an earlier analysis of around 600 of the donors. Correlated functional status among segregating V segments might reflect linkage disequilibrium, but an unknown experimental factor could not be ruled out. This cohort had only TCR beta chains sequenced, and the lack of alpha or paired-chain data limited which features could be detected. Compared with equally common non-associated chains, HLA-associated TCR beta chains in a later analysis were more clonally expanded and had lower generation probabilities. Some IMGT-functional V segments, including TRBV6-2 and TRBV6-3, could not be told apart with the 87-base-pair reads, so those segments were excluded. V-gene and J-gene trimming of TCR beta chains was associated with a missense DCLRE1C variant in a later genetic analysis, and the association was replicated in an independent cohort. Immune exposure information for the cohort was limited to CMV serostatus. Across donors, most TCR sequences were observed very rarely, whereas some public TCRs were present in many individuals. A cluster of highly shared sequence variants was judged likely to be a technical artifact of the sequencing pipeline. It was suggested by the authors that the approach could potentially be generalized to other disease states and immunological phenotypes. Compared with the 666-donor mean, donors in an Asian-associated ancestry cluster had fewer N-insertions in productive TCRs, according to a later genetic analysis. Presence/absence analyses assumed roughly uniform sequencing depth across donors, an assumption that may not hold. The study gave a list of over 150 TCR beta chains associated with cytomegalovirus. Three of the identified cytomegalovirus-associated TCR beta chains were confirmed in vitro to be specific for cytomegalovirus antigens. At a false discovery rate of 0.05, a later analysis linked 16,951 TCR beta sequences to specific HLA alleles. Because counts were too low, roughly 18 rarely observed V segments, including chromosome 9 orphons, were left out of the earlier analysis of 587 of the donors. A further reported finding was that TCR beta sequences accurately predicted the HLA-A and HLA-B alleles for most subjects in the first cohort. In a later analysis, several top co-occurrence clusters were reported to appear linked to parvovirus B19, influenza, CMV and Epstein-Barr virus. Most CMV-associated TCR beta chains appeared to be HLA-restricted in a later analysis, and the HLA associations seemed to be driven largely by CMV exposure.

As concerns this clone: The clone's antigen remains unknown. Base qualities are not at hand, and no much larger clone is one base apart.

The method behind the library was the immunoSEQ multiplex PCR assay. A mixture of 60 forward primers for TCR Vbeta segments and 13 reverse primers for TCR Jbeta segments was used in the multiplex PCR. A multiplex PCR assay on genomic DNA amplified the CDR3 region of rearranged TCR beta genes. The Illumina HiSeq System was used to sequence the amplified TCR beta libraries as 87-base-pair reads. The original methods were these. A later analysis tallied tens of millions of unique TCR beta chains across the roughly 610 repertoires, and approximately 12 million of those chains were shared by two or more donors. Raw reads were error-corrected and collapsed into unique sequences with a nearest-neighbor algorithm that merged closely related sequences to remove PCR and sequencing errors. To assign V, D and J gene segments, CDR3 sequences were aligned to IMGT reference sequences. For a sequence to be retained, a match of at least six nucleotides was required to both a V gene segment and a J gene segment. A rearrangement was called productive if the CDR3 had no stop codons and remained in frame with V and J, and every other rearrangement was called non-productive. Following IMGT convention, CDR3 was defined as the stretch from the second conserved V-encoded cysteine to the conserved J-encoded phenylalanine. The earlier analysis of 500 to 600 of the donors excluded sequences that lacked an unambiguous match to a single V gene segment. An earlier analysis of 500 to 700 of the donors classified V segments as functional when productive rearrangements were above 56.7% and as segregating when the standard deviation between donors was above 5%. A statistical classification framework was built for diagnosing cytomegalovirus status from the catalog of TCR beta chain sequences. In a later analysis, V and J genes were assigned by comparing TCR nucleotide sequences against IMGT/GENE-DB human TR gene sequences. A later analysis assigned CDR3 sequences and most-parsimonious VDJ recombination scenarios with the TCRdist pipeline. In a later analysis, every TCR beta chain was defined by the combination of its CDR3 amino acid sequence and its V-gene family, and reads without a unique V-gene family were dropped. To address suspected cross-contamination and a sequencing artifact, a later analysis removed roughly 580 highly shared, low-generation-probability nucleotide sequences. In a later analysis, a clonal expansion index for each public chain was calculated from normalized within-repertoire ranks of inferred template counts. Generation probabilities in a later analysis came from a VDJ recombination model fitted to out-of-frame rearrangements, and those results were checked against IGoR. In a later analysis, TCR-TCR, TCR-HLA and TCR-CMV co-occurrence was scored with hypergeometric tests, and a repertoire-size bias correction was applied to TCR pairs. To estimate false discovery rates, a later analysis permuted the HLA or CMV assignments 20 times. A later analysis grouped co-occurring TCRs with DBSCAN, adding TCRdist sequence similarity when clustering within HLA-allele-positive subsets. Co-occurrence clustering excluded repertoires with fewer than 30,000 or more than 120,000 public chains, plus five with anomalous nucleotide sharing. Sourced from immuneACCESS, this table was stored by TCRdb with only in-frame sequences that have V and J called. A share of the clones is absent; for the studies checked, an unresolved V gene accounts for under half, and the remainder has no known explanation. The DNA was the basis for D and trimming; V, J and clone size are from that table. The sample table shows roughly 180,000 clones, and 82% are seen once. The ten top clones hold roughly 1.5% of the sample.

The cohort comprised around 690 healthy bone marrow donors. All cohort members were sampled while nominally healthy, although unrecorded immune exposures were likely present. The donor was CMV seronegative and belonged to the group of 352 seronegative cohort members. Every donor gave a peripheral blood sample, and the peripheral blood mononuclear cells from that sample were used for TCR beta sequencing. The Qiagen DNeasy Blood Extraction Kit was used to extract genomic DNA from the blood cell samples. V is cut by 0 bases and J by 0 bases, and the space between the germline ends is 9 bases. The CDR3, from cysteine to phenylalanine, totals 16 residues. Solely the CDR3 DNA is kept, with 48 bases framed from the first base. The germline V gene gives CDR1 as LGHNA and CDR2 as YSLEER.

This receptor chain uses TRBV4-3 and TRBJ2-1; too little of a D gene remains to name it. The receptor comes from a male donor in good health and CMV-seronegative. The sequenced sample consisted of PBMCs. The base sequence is TGCGCCAGCAGCCAAGAGTTTGCGAGCTCCTACAATGAGCAGTTCTTC. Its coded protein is CASSQEFASSYNEQFF.